The source of this T cell receptor beta chain is a study of cytomegalovirus exposure and HLA in healthy donors. Worth noting for this clone: Its antigen is currently unknown.

It was with 60 Vbeta and 13 Jbeta primers that the PCR ran. Here immunoSEQ multiplex PCR was the method, and the copy in TCRdb shows in-frame clones only, minus some. The table includes approximately 100,000 clones, about 80% detected once. Overall study results and limits: Among immune exposure information, only CMV serostatus was available. Reported performance of the classifier showed diagnosis of cytomegalovirus status with high specificity and sensitivity. A prior analysis recorded that most TCR beta V segments were productive about 87% or about 30% of the time.

The CDR3 loop spans 15 amino acids. V gave up 8 bases and J gave up 4 bases; unmatched junction bases: 13. Germline V gene sequence: CDR1 MGHDK, CDR2 SYGVNS. The receptor was derived from a human donor in good health. The V gene is TRBV25-1, the J gene TRBJ1-1, with TRBD1 matching over 7 bases. The sample consisted of PBMCs. CDR3 residues: CASERQGHESTEAFF. In DNA form, the CDR3 reads TGTGCCAGCGAAAGACAGGGCCATGAGAGCACTGAAGCTTTCTTT.